This T cell receptor (beta chain) derives from a study of T-cell memory formation after mild COVID-19. Study details: Most TCR clusters belonged to a single donor.

TCR alpha and TCR beta cDNA libraries carrying sample barcodes and UMIs came from 5'RACE with constant-segment primers. One entry per CDR3 protein, called by TCRdb with MiXCR from the 5' RACE reads. The top ten hold 22% of the sample, which has approximately 300,000 distinct CDR3 sequences, around a sixth seen once. In regard to this clonotype: The antigen is unknown.

Study-wide results and limits: Later expanders leaned toward CD4+, whereas clones contracting from day 15 to 85 were balanced CD4/CD8.

Deletions cut 4 bases from V and 0 bases from J, with 11 bases between. Germline V gene sequence: CDR1 SGHKS, CDR2 YYEKEE (reference sequence). This CDR3 comprises 15 residues. This receptor was obtained from a man aged 18 to 30 who had mild COVID-19 (a few samples of this study predate the infection). Cell type and time point are not known. The chain is built from TRBV5-5 and TRBJ1-5, with a possible D match to TRBD1 (5 bases). Material: PBMCs or a T cell subset sorted from them (not recorded which). The CDR3 region is CASSRQGSSNQPQHF. The CDR3 DNA sequence: TGTGCCAGCAGCCGTCAGGGTTCTAGCAATCAGCCCCAGCATTTT.